The entry that follows covers one T cell receptor (beta chain) sequence. The data were taken from a study of blood T cell repertoires in COVID-19. Clones were sequenced by immunoSEQ multiplex PCR, and TCRdb holds only the in-frame ones, with some missing. The data contain 200,000 to 250,000 clones, approximately 84% of them singletons. The CDR3 length is 14 residues. V trimming: 6 bases; J trimming: 2 bases; junction bases outside the gene matches: 3. CDR1 and CDR2 (germline): MNHEY, SVGAGI. Sequenced input: peripheral blood. This sequence joins TRBV6-5 and TRBJ1-4; 7 nucleotides match TRBD1. The TCR comes from a woman older than 75 with COVID-19, enrolled during active disease. CDR3 coding DNA: TGTGCCAGCAGGTCGACAGGGACTAATGAAAAACTGTTTTTT. It encodes CASRSTGTNEKLFF.